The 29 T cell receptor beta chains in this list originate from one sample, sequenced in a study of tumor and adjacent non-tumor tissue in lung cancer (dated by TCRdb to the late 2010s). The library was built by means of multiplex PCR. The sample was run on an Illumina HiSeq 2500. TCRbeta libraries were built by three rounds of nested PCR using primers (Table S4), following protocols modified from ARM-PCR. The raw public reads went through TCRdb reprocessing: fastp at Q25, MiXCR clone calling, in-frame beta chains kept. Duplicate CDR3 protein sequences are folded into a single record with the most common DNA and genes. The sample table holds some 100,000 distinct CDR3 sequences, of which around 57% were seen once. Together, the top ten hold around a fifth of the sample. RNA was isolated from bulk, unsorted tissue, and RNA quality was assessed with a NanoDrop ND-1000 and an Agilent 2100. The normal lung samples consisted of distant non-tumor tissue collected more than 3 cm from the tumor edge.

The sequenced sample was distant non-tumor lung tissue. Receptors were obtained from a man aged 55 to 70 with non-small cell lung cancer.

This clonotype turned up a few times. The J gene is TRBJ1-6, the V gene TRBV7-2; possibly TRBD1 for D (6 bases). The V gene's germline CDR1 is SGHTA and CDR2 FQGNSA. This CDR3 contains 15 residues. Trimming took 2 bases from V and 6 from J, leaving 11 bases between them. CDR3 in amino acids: CASSLFRQANSPLHF. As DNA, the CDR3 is TGTGCCAGCAGCTTATTCCGACAGGCTAATTCACCCCTCCACTTT.

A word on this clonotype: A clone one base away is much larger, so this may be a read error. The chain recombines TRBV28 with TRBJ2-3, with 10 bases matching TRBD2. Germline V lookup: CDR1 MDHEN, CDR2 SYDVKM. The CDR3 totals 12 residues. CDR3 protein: CASNSGRNTLYF. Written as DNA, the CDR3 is TGTGCCAGCAATAGCGGGAGGAATACGCTGTATTTT.

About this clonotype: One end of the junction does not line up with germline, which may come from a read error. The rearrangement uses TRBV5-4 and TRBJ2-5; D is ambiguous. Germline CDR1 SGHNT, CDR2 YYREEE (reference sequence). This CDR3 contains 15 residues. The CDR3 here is CTSSSGARLQETQYF. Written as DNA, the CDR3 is TGTACCAGCAGCTCAGGAGCGCGCCTACAAGAGACCCAGTACTTC. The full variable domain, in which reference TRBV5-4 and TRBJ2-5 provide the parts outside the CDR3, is ETGVTQSPTHLIKTRGQQVTLRCSSQSGHNTVSWYQQALGQGPQFIFQYYREEENGRGNFPPRFSGLQFPNYSSELNVNALELDDSALYLCTSSSGARLQETQYFGPGTRLLVL.

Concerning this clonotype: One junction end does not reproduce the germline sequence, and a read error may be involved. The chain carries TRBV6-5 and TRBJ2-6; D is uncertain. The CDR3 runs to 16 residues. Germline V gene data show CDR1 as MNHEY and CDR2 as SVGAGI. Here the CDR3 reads CVSSSAELARANVLTF. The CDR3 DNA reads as TGTGTCAGCAGTTCCGCAGAGCTGGCCCGGGCCAACGTCCTGACTTTC.

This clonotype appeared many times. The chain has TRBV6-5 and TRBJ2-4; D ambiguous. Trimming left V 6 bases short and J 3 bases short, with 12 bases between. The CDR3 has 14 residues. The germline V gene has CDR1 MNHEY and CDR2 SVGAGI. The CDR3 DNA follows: TGTGCCAGCAGCGCGGCACTGGACAAAAACATTCAGTACTTC. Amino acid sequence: CASSAALDKNIQYF.

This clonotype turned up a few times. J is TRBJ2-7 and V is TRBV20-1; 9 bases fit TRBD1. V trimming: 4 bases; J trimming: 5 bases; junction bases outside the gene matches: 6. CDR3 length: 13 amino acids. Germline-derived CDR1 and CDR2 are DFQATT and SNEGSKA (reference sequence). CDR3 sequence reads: CSAIAGQGNEQYF. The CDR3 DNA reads TGCAGTGCTATCGCTGGACAGGGGAACGAGCAGTACTTC.

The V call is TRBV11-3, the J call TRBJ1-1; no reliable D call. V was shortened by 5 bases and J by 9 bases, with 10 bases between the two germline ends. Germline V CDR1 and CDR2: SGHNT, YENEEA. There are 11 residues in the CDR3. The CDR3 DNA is TGTGCCAGCAGCCTGAACGCTAAAGCTTTCTTT. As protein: CASSLNAKAFF.

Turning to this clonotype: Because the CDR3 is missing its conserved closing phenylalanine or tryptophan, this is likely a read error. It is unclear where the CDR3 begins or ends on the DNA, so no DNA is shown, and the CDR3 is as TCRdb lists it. The CDR3 region is CSVSGAGDTHYC. The chain uses TRBV29-1 and TRBJ2-3; the table's D call TRBD1 went unverified against the DNA. The CDR3 sequence runs 12 residues, both termini included. In germline, CDR1 is SQVTM, CDR2 ANQGSEA.

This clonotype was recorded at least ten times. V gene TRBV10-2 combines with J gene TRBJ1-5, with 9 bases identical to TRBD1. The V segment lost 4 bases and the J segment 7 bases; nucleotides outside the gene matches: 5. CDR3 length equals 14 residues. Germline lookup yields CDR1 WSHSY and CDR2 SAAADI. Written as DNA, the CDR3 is TGCGCCAGCAGTGCACAGGGGGCTGGGCAGCCCCAGCATTTT. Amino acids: CASSAQGAGQPQHF.

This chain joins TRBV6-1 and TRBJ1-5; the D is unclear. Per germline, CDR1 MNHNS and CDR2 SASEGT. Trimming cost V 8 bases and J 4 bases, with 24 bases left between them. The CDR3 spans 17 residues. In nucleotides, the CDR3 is TGTGCCAGCCAACTCAACCCGCGGAATACCCGTAATCAGCCCCAGCATTTT. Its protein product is CASQLNPRNTRNQPQHF.

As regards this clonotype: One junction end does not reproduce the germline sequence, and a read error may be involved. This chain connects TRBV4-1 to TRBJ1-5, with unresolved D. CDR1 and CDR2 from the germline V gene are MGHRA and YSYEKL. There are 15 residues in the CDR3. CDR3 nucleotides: TGCTCCAGCAGCCAAGATCTGGGGAGCAATCAGCCCCAACATTTT. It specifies CSSSQDLGSNQPQHF.

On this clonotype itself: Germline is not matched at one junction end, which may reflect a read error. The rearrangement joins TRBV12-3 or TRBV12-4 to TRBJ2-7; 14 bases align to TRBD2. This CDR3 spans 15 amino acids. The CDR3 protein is CASGKGLAGENERYF. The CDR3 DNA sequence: TGTGCCAGCGGGAAGGGACTAGCGGGAGAAAACGAGCGGTACTTC.

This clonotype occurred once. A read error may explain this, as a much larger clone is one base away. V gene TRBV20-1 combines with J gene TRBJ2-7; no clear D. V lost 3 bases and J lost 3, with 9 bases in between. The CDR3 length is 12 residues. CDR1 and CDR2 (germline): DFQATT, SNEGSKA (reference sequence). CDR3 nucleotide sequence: TGCAGTGCTAGTAACCCAATCTACGAGCAGTACTTC. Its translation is CSASNPIYEQYF.

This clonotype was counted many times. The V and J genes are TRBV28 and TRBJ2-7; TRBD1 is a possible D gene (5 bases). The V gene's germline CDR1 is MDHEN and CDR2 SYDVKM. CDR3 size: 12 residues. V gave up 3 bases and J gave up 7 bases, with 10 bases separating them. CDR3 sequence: CASSFSGFEQYF. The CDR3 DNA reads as TGTGCCAGCAGTTTCTCAGGGTTTGAGCAGTACTTC.

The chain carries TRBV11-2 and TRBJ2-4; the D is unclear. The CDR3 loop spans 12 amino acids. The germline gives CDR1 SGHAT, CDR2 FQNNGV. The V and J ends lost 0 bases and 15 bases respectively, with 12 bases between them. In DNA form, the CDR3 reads TGTGCCAGCAGCTTAGAAGGATATGTTAGGTACTTC. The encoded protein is CASSLEGYVRYF.

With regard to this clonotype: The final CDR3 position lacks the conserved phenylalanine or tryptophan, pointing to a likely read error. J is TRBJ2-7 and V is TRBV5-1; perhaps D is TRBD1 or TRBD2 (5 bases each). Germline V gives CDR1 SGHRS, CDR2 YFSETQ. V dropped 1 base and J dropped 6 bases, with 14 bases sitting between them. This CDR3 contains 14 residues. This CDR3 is CASSLTGTNGEQYI. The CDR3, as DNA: TGCGCCAGCAGCTTGACTGGGACCAATGGCGAGCAGTACATC.

The CDR3 here is CSARDPSGDSTDTQYF. As DNA, the CDR3 is TGCAGTGCTAGAGATCCTAGCGGGGATAGCACAGATACGCAGTATTTT. The V and J genes are TRBV20-1 and TRBJ2-3, with 9 bases identical to TRBD2. CDR3 length: 16 residues. V trimming: 0 bases; J trimming: 0 bases; junction bases outside the gene matches: 4. Germline V gives CDR1 DFQATT, CDR2 SNEGSKA (reference sequence).

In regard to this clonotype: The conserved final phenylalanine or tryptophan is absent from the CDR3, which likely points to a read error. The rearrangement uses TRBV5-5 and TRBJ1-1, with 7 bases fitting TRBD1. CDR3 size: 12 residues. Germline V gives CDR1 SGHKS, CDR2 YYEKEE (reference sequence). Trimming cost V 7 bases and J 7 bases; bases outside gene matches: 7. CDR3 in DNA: TGTGCCAGCGGCGCGACAGGGTTTGAAGCTTTCTCT. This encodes CASGATGFEAFS.

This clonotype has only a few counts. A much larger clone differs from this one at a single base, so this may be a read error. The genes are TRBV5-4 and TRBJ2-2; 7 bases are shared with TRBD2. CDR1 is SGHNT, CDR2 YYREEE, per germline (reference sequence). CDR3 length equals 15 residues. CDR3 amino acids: CASSLVVAGTGELIF. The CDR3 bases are TGTGCCAGCAGCTTGGTGGTAGCGGGCACCGGGGAGCTGATTTTT.

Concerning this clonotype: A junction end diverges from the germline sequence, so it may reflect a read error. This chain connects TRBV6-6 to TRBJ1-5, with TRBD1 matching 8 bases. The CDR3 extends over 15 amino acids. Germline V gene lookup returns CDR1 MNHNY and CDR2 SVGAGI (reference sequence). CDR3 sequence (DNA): TGTGCCAGCAGTTACGCCGACAGGGGAAGCCGGCCCGAGCATTTT. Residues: CASSYADRGSRPEHF.

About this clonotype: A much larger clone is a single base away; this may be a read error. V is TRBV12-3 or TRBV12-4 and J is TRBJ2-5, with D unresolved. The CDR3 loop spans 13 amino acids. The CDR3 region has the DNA TGTGCCAGGAGTTTTGACGTAGCAGAGACCCAGTACTTC. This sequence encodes CARSFDVAETQYF.

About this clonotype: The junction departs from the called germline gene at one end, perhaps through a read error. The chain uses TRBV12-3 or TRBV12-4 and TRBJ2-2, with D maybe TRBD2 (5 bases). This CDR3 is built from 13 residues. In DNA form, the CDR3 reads TGTTCCAGCAGTTTATTGGGAATCGGGGAGCTGTCTTTT. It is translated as CSSSLLGIGELSF.

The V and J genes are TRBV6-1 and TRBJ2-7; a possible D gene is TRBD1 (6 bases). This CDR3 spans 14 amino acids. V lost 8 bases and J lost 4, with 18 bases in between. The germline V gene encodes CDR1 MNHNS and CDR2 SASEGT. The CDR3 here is CASALPGTSYEQYF. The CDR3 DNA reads TGTGCCAGCGCACTACCCGGGACATCTTACGAGCAGTACTTC.

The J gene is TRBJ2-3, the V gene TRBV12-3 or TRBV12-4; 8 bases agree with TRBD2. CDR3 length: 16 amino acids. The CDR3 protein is CASGLGGGRYADTQYF. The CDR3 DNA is TGTGCAAGCGGGTTGGGGGGCGGGAGGTATGCAGATACGCAGTATTTT.

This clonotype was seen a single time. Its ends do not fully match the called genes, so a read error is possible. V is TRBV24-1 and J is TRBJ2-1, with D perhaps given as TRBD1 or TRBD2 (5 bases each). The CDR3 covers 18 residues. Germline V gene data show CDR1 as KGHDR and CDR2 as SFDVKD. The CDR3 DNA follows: TGTGCTACCATTGACCCCGGGGCGGAACGAAGTTCCTACAATGAGCAGTTCTTC. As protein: CATIDPGAERSSYNEQFF.

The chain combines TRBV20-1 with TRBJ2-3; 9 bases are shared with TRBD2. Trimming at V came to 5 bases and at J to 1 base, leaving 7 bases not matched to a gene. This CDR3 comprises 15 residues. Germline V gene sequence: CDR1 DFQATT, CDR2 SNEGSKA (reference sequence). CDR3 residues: CSAGGGGAGTDTQYF. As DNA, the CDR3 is TGCAGTGCTGGAGGCGGGGGGGCGGGCACAGATACGCAGTATTTT.

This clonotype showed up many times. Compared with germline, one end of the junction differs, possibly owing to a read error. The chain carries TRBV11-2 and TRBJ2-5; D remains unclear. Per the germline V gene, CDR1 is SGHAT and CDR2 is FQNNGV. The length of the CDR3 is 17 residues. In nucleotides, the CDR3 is TGTGCCAGCAGCTTAGAGCCGGGTATGGGGTTAGAAGAGACCCAATACTTC. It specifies CASSLEPGMGLEETQYF.

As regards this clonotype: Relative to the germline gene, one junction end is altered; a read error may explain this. The CDR3 is CASSASVYNEQSF. The DNA for the CDR3 is TGTGCCAGCAGTGCCAGTGTCTACAATGAGCAGTCCTTC. This chain connects TRBV6-1 to TRBJ2-1, with D hard to call. Looked up from germline, CDR1 is MNHNS and CDR2 is SASEGT. This CDR3 spans 13 amino acids.

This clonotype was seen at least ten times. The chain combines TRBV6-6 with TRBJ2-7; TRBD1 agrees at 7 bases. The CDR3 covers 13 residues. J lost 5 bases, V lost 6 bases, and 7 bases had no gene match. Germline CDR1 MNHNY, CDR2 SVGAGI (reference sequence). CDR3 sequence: CASREQGLDEQYF. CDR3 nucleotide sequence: TGTGCCAGCAGGGAACAGGGGTTGGACGAGCAGTACTTC.